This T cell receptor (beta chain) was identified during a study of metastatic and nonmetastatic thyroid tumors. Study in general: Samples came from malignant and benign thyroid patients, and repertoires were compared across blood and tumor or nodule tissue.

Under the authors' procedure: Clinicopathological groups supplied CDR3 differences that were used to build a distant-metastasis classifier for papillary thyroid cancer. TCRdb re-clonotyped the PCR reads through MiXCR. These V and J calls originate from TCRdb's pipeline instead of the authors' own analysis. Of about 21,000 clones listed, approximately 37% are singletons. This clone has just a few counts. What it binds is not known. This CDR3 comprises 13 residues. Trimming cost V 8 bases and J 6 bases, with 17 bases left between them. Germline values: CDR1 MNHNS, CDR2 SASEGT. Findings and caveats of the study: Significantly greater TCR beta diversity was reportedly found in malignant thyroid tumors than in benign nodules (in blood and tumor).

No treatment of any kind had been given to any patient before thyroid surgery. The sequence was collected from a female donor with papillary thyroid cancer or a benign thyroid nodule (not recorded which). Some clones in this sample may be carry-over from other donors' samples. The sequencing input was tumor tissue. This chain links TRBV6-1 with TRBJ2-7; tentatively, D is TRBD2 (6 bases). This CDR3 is CASGRTTLGEQYF. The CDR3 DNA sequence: TGTGCCAGCGGCCGGACTACCCTCGGCGAGCAGTACTTC.